These 9 T cell receptor beta chains were sequenced from one sample in a study of T cell changes during pregnancy in multiple sclerosis. The assay was immunoSEQ multiplex PCR, and TCRdb's table has in-frame clones only and misses some. The sample lists more than 55,000 clones; 91% were seen once. This sample comprised peripheral blood, obtained in the third trimester of pregnancy. The receptors shown here come from a female donor in good health, enrolled as a control in a pregnancy study.

The chain links TRBV5-1 to TRBJ2-7, with D maybe TRBD2 (6 bases). Trimming took off 4 bases at V and 0 bases at J, with 17 bases between the two ends. Germline V gives CDR1 SGHRS, CDR2 YFSETQ. The CDR3 runs 16 residues. The CDR3 reads CASSPEAGTFSYEQYF. CDR3 bases: TGCGCCAGCAGCCCGGAAGCCGGGACTTTCTCCTACGAGCAGTACTTC.

The V call is TRBV5-4, the J call TRBJ2-7; D ambiguous. Trimming cost V 7 bases and J 6 bases, with 17 bases left between them. Germline V CDR1 and CDR2: SGHNT, YYREEE (reference sequence). The CDR3 runs 13 residues. The CDR3 DNA reads TGTGCCAGCCATACCCATACTTACGGCGAGCAGTACTTC. Protein product: CASHTHTYGEQYF.

V usage is TRBV6-5 and J usage is TRBJ2-3; TRBD1 matches at 7 bases. The junction had 4 bases not matched to a gene; V was cut back by 7 bases and J by 3 bases. Germline V gene sequence: CDR1 MNHEY, CDR2 SVGAGI. CDR3 length equals 13 residues. The CDR3 nucleotides are TGTGCCAGCAACCCGACAGGGACAGATACGCAGTATTTT. Amino acid sequence: CASNPTGTDTQYF.

The rearrangement links TRBV6-5 to TRBJ1-4; unclear D gene. Germline CDR1 and CDR2: MNHEY and SVGAGI. Between the trimmed V and J ends, which lost 11 bases and 3 bases, there was a span of 13 bases. The CDR3 covers 13 residues. The CDR3 nucleotides read TGTGCCTCCAGCGGGGTGGCTAATGAAAAACTGTTTTTT. Translated, it gives CASSGVANEKLFF.

This clone was recorded only once. The rearrangement uses TRBV28 and TRBJ2-5, with 12 positions matching TRBD2. The length of the CDR3 is 16 residues. Germline-derived CDR1 and CDR2 are MDHEN and SYDVKM. V lost 5 bases and J lost 5; bases outside the gene matches: 9. The CDR3 sequence: CASSPRLAGVGETQYF. CDR3 nucleotides: TGTGCCAGCAGTCCCAGACTAGCGGGAGTGGGGGAGACCCAGTACTTC.

V and J are TRBV4-1 and TRBJ2-6; the match to TRBD1 covers 9 bases. This CDR3 spans 18 amino acids. With V trimmed by 2 bases and J by 0 bases, 5 bases remained unmatched. CDR1 is MGHRA, CDR2 YSYEKL, per germline. CDR3 region: CASSQRTGEISGANVLTF. For the CDR3, the DNA is TGCGCCAGCAGCCAAAGGACAGGGGAAATCTCTGGGGCCAACGTCCTGACTTTC.

The chain is built from TRBV18 and TRBJ1-1; TRBD1 aligns across 10 bases. The CDR3 spans 15 residues. V shed 3 bases and J 6 bases; nucleotides not matched to a gene: 7. Per germline, CDR1 KGHSH and CDR2 LQKENI. CDR3 in amino acids: CASSPPGQGRPEAFF. CDR3 coding DNA: TGTGCCAGCTCACCTCCGGGACAGGGGCGTCCTGAAGCTTTCTTT.

The chain is built from TRBV7-3 and TRBJ2-1, with 7 bases that match TRBD1. Germline loops: CDR1 SGHTA, CDR2 FQGTGA. The junction had 0 bases not matched to a gene; V was cut back by 2 bases and J by 5 bases. The CDR3 runs 13 residues. CDR3 sequence reads: CASSLDRDNEQFF. CDR3 DNA sequence: TGTGCCAGCAGCTTAGACAGGGACAATGAGCAGTTCTTC.

The V and J genes are TRBV11-2 and TRBJ2-5; perhaps TRBD2 as D (5 bases). CDR3 length equals 15 residues. CDR1 is SGHAT, CDR2 FQNNGV, per germline. The germline V and J ends were trimmed by 1 base and 4 bases, with 13 bases remaining between them. CDR3 in DNA: TGTGCCAGCAGCTTAGGAGCGGAGCCGCGAGAGACCCAGTACTTC. Its translation: CASSLGAEPRETQYF.